This T cell receptor (beta chain) was documented in a study of tumor-infiltrating lymphocytes in primary liver carcinoma. The wider study: Tumors measured roughly 4.2 to 11 cm and were stage T1-T3 N0M0. Sample yields, roughly 3.65 to 8 million productive TCRbeta reads, were similar across the tissue types.

Comment on this clonotype: At one end the junction does not follow the germline gene, possibly because of a read error.

The CDR3 length is 18 residues. CDR1 and CDR2 from the germline V gene are SGHTS and YDEGEE. TCR beta cDNA was made from approximately 500 ng total RNA with a constant-region primer. Amplification in three nested multiplex PCR rounds with slightly modified ARM-PCR gave rise to TCR beta libraries. For around 10 cycles apiece, the opening two PCR rounds ran with TRBV1-TRBV30 forward primers and a C-beta reverse primer. Each CDR3 protein gets one entry after TCRdb re-called the multiplex PCR reads with MiXCR. The profile covers some 94,000 distinct CDR3 sequences, with more than 65% appearing a single time and around 8.8% taken by the ten largest. Co-extraction of both nucleic acids (RNA and DNA) used about 18-34 mg of unsorted bulk tissue.

This TCR derives from a woman in her sixties or seventies with primary liver carcinoma and hepatitis B virus infection. The sample taken for sequencing was liver tumor tissue from sampling region 5. Subset meaning: tumor region T5, tumor centre. The gene calls are TRBV5-8 and TRBJ2-1; D is perhaps TRBD1 (6 bases). CDR3 amino acids: CATSLGAASDSGRNEQLF. The CDR3 DNA sequence: TGTGCCACCAGCTTGGGGGCTGCGAGCGATTCGGGCAGGAATGAGCAGCTCTTC. The full variable domain, with the rest looked up from reference TRBV5-8 and TRBJ2-1, is EAGVTQSPTHLIKTRGQQATLRCSPISGHTSVYWYQQALGLGLQFLLWYDEGEERNRGNFPPRFSGRQFPNYSSELNVNALELEDSALYLCATSLGAASDSGRNEQLFGPGTRLTVL.